The 29 T cell receptor beta chains reported below all come from one sample, sequenced in a study of identifying expanded T cells in peripheral blood. Produced via immunoSEQ multiplex PCR; TCRdb's table is partial and in-frame only. The sample lists under 90,000 clones; approximately 90% were seen once. Material for sequencing was blood. The source is a person between 18 and 70 years old in good health.

This clone was detected only once. This rearrangement joins TRBV7-9 to TRBJ1-5; D gene ambiguous. The CDR3 is 14 residues long. Trimming shortened V by 2 bases and J by 4 bases, and 9 bases separated the two germline ends. Germline V gives CDR1 SEHNR, CDR2 FQNEAQ (reference sequence). The CDR3 DNA is TGTGCCAGCAGCTTACTGACCGGGAATCAGCCCCAGCATTTT. Its translation: CASSLLTGNQPQHF.

The chain uses TRBV18 and TRBJ2-1; TRBD1 might be the D (6 bases). The CDR3 sequence is 12 residues long. Germline V gene lookup returns CDR1 KGHSH and CDR2 LQKENI. Trimming stripped 6 bases from V and 7 bases from J, with 10 bases between. Here the CDR3 DNA reads TGTGCCAGCTCGGAGAGGGGGAATGAGCAGTTCTTC. Protein product: CASSERGNEQFF.

The chain employs TRBV11-3 and TRBJ2-7; 9 bases align to TRBD1. Trimming removed 2 bases from V and 5 bases from J; junction bases left unmatched: 4. Germline V CDR1 and CDR2: SGHNT, YENEEA. The CDR3 loop spans 14 amino acids. For the CDR3, the DNA is TGTGCCAGCAGCTTACGGGACAGGGACCACGAGCAGTACTTC. It is translated as CASSLRDRDHEQYF.

This chain connects TRBV6-4 to TRBJ2-2; 7 nucleotides match TRBD1. CDR1 and CDR2 (germline): MRHNA, SNTAGT. This CDR3 region has 15 residues. Trimming at V came to 7 bases and at J to 7 bases, leaving 12 bases not matched to a gene. CDR3 amino acids: CASTKVDRVDGELFF. In nucleotides, the CDR3 is TGTGCCAGCACAAAGGTCGACAGGGTGGACGGGGAGCTGTTTTTT.

Here the CDR3 DNA reads TGTGCCAGCAGCTCCCTCTCAGGCCCCCTCAATGAGCAGTTCTTC. Amino acids: CASSSLSGPLNEQFF. This sequence joins TRBV7-2 and TRBJ2-1; D not certain. The CDR3 extends over 15 amino acids. Germline loops: CDR1 SGHTA, CDR2 FQGNSA. Trimming stripped 4 bases from V and 6 bases from J, with 16 bases between.

J is TRBJ2-1 and V is TRBV11-2, with 9 bases that match TRBD2. The junction had 12 bases not matched to a gene; V was cut back by 0 bases and J by 0 bases. This CDR3 is built from 20 residues. Per the germline V gene, CDR1 is SGHAT and CDR2 is FQNNGV. CDR3 sequence (DNA): TGTGCCAGCAGCTTAGAGGTAGGACTAGCGACTTTTCACTCCTACAATGAGCAGTTCTTC. This gives the protein CASSLEVGLATFHSYNEQFF.

This chain links TRBV9 with TRBJ2-6; 8 bases fit TRBD1. V lost 4 bases to trimming and J lost 2 bases; unmatched junction nucleotides: 2. This CDR3 has 15 residues. Germline CDR1 SGDLS, CDR2 YYNGEE. Here the CDR3 DNA reads TGTGCCAGCAGCACGACAGGGGCTGGGGCCAACGTCCTGACTTTC. It translates to CASSTTGAGANVLTF.

The CDR3: CASSYGGETQYF. The CDR3 DNA reads TGTGCCAGCAGTTACGGGGGAGAGACCCAGTACTTC. J is TRBJ2-5 and V is TRBV6-5; D might be TRBD1 or TRBD2, each matching 5 bases. CDR1 and CDR2 (germline): MNHEY, SVGAGI. The CDR3 loop spans 12 amino acids. V was shortened by 2 bases and J by 4 bases, with 5 bases between the two germline ends.

Here the CDR3 DNA reads TGCAGTTTTACAAGGGCCAATGAGCAGTTCTTC. It translates to CSFTRANEQFF. This sequence joins TRBV20-1 and TRBJ2-1; D not resolved. V shed 8 bases and J shed 6 bases, with 11 bases lying between them. The germline gives CDR1 DFQATT, CDR2 SNEGSKA (reference sequence). CDR3 length: 11 residues.

The V and J genes are TRBV5-1 and TRBJ2-2, with D possibly being TRBD2 (6 bases). There are 15 residues in the CDR3. The germline CDR1 and CDR2 sequences are SGHRS and YFSETQ. Between the trimmed V and J ends, which lost 3 bases and 3 bases, there was a span of 12 bases. CDR3 amino acids: CASSWGGIDTGELFF. For the CDR3, the DNA is TGCGCCAGCAGCTGGGGAGGAATCGACACCGGGGAGCTGTTTTTT.

The rearrangement uses TRBV5-1 and TRBJ2-7; 9 bases map to TRBD2. The V gene's germline CDR1 is SGHRS and CDR2 YFSETQ. J lost 4 bases, V lost 4 bases, and 9 bases had no gene match. This CDR3 has 15 amino acids. The CDR3 DNA is TGCGCCAGCAGCCGGTCGACTAGCGGCATATACGAGCAGTACTTC. This translates into CASSRSTSGIYEQYF.

This sequence joins TRBV6-1 and TRBJ1-1; weak D call: TRBD1 (5 bases). V gave up 7 bases and J gave up 8 bases, with 11 bases separating them. Germline V CDR1 and CDR2: MNHNS, SASEGT. CDR3 length: 11 residues. The CDR3 coding sequence is TGTGCCAGCAAGCGACAGAACGAAGCTTTCTTT. This sequence encodes CASKRQNEAFF.

The rearrangement uses TRBV6-1 and TRBJ2-7; D is unresolved. Per germline, CDR1 MNHNS and CDR2 SASEGT. V was cut by 2 bases and J by 3 bases, with 11 bases left in between. The CDR3 totals 14 residues. CDR3 in amino acids: CASSEMGVGYEQYF. The CDR3 nucleotides read TGTGCCAGCAGTGAAATGGGCGTTGGCTACGAGCAGTACTTC.

In the case of this clone: The sample holds other DNA sequences that translate to the same CDR3. The CDR3 loop reads CASSLDGTSGGDTQYF. For the CDR3, the DNA is TGTGCCAGCAGCTTGGACGGGACTAGCGGGGGAGATACGCAGTATTTT. The V call is TRBV7-2, the J call TRBJ2-3, with 14 bases aligning to TRBD2. With V trimmed by 3 bases and J by 5 bases, 4 bases remained unmatched. The V gene's germline CDR1 is SGHTA and CDR2 FQGNSA. This CDR3 spans 16 amino acids.

This clone showed up just once. The chain uses TRBV30 and TRBJ2-1; D might be TRBD1 (6 bases). Per germline, CDR1 GTSNPN and CDR2 SVGIG (reference sequence). Trimming removed 1 base at V and 5 bases at J, with 15 bases between. This CDR3 is 15 amino acids long. The CDR3 nucleotides are TGTGCCTGGAGTGGGCAGGGGAGTACGAACAATGAGCAGTTCTTC. Amino acids: CAWSGQGSTNNEQFF.

The gene calls are TRBV6-5 and TRBJ1-5, with a weak D call TRBD1 (6 bases). Between the trimmed V and J ends, which lost 7 bases and 0 bases, there was a span of 10 bases. There are 14 residues in the CDR3. Germline V gene sequence: CDR1 MNHEY, CDR2 SVGAGI. CDR3 DNA sequence: TGTGCCAGCAATCCCAGGGGTAGCAATCAGCCCCAGCATTTT. Translating it yields CASNPRGSNQPQHF.

The chain recombines TRBV2 with TRBJ2-3; 10 bases are shared with TRBD2. This CDR3 comprises 14 residues. Germline V gene lookup returns CDR1 SNHLY and CDR2 FYNNEI. V was clipped by 11 bases and J by 2 bases; unmatched bases: 7. The DNA of the CDR3 is TGTGCCGGACGGACTAGCGGATTCACAGATACGCAGTATTTT. This gives the protein CAGRTSGFTDTQYF.

This chain joins TRBV7-6 and TRBJ2-2, with TRBD1 matching over 8 bases. J was trimmed by 4 bases and V by 5 bases; bases with no gene match: 12. The CDR3 loop spans 17 amino acids. Germline-derived CDR1 and CDR2 are SGHVS and FNYEAQ. In DNA form, the CDR3 reads TGTGCCAGCAGCCGGACAGGGTTTCGTGTTAGCACCGGGGAGCTGTTTTTT. Translation gives CASSRTGFRVSTGELFF.

This clone was found once. The V call is TRBV6-6, the J call TRBJ1-5; D is uncertain. The CDR3 consists of 16 residues. The V and J ends lost 2 bases and 5 bases respectively, with 16 bases between them. The germline V gene encodes CDR1 MNHNY and CDR2 SVGAGI (reference sequence). The CDR3 loop reads CASSYPSPGRHQPQHF. The CDR3 nucleotides are TGTGCCAGCAGTTACCCCTCCCCGGGGAGGCATCAGCCCCAGCATTTT.

This chain links TRBV11-2 with TRBJ1-6; D gene ambiguous. The CDR3 extends over 14 amino acids. Germline loops: CDR1 SGHAT, CDR2 FQNNGV. V gave up 1 base and J gave up 8 bases, with 9 bases separating them. CDR3 sequence: CASSLGSADSPLHF. The CDR3 nucleotides are TGTGCCAGCAGCTTAGGATCGGCGGATTCACCCCTCCACTTT.

To note about this clone: The same CDR3 also results from other DNA sequences found in this sample. The CDR3 loop is CASSFSGANVLTF. CDR3 sequence (DNA): TGTGCCAGCAGTTTTTCTGGGGCCAACGTCCTGACTTTC. V gene TRBV27 combines with J gene TRBJ2-6; no definite D call. CDR3 length: 13 residues. Trimming shortened V by 3 bases and J by 1 base, and 1 base separated the two germline ends. Germline values: CDR1 MNHEY, CDR2 SMNVEV (reference sequence).

V usage is TRBV2 and J usage is TRBJ2-7; D is possibly TRBD2 (6 bases). V lost 3 bases and J 4 bases, leaving 7 bases between the germline ends. CDR3 size: 12 residues. Germline V lookup: CDR1 SNHLY, CDR2 FYNNEI. CDR3 loop: CASSEAGYEQYF. CDR3 DNA sequence: TGTGCCAGCAGTGAGGCGGGATACGAGCAGTACTTC.

In this sample, this clone turned up a few times. The genes are TRBV2 and TRBJ1-3, with a possible D match to TRBD1 (5 bases). The V and J ends lost 6 bases and 0 bases respectively, with 15 bases between them. Germline V gene data show CDR1 as SNHLY and CDR2 as FYNNEI. This CDR3 comprises 16 residues. CDR3 amino acids: CASRKGDSYSGNTIYF. The CDR3 DNA follows: TGTGCCAGCAGGAAGGGTGACAGTTACTCTGGAAACACCATATATTTT.

The chain couples TRBV27 to TRBJ2-3, with no clear D. CDR1 is MNHEY, CDR2 SMNVEV, per germline (reference sequence). The CDR3 has 18 amino acids. Trimming pared 6 bases from V and 6 bases from J, leaving 28 bases between. CDR3 nucleotide sequence: TGTGCCAGCAGCAAACTCTCCACCGGCTACCGTACCTTGGATACGCAGTATTTT. Its protein product is CASSKLSTGYRTLDTQYF.

The rearrangement uses TRBV2 and TRBJ1-1; a weak D match, TRBD1 (5 bases). V shed 2 bases and J shed 1 base, with 5 bases lying between them. Germline V gives CDR1 SNHLY, CDR2 FYNNEI. The CDR3 runs to 13 residues. Here the CDR3 reads CASSEQGNTEAFF. In DNA, the CDR3 is TGTGCCAGCAGTGAACAGGGGAACACTGAAGCTTTCTTT.

V usage is TRBV27 and J usage is TRBJ2-7, with 9 bases fitting TRBD1. The V gene end was trimmed by 5 bases and the J gene end by 3 bases; junction bases not matched to a gene: 5. This CDR3 spans 14 amino acids. Germline-derived CDR1 and CDR2 are MNHEY and SMNVEV (reference sequence). DNA for the CDR3: TGTGCCAGCAGTCCCGGGACAGGGTTCTACGAGCAGTACTTC. Its translation is CASSPGTGFYEQYF.

This chain uses TRBV5-1 with TRBJ2-7; D is possibly TRBD1 (6 bases). Germline V gene data show CDR1 as SGHRS and CDR2 as YFSETQ. V was clipped by 0 bases and J by 2 bases, with 9 bases between them. The CDR3 is 14 residues long. CDR3 sequence: CASSLGQVPYEQYF. CDR3 coding DNA: TGCGCCAGCAGCTTGGGACAGGTACCCTACGAGCAGTACTTC.

The V call is TRBV7-2, the J call TRBJ1-4; no reliable D call. CDR1 and CDR2 (germline): SGHTA, FQGNSA. This CDR3 comprises 16 residues. Trimming cost V 1 base and J 4 bases, with 13 bases left between them. CDR3 coding DNA: TGTGCCAGCAGCTTAGTCCCCTATAGAGTTAATGAAAAACTGTTTTTT. Its translation is CASSLVPYRVNEKLFF.

The chain carries TRBV10-2 and TRBJ1-1; D might be TRBD1 (5 bases). This CDR3 contains 14 residues. CDR1 and CDR2 from the germline V gene are WSHSY and SAAADI. V was shortened by 7 bases and J by 7 bases, with 19 bases between the two germline ends. The CDR3 DNA reads TGCGCCAGCACAGGGATCCCTCCTTCAGGTGAAGCTTTCTTT. Amino acids: CASTGIPPSGEAFF.